This T cell receptor beta chain was sequenced during a study of blood T cell repertoires in COVID-19 (dated by TCRdb to between 2020 and 2021). Study-wide context: The collaborator samples originated in the United States, Italy and Spain and spanned the acute and convalescent phases of COVID-19. The prospective study material was composed of cDNA or gDNA derived from T cells, B-cell-depleted T cells, or PBMCs. Deeply sampled blood TCRbeta repertoires from subjects exposed to, actively infected with, or recovered from COVID-19 were included in the dataset. A freely available public database, intended as a resource for researchers studying the immune response to SARS-CoV-2, is where the repertoires were released. Samples were obtained from the ongoing ImmuneRACE study (first 160 participants) and from over 1,000 subjects provided by 6 global collaborators. A de-identified subject ID, COVID-19 status, age in years and sex were almost always included in the sample metadata. HLA class I and class II types, where available, came from metadata supplied by the sample provider rather than from assay-based typing. Study-wide conclusions, independent of this receptor: The amount of clinical and demographic metadata varied by source and participant and was provided uncurated.

The immunoSEQ Assay, a bias-controlled multiplex PCR, was used to amplify TCRbeta CDR3 regions from genomic DNA. On the study's bioinformatics: The number of nucleated cells in each sample was estimated from the amplification of reference gene primers within the assay. Sequence reads were collapsed and filtered to measure the absolute abundance of every unique TCRbeta CDR3 rearrangement. For each sample, productive Simpson clonality was calculated as the square root of Simpson's diversity index across productive rearrangements. The source is immuneACCESS, and TCRdb retained only in-frame sequences with V and J called. Part of the clones is not carried over; for the studies checked, unresolved V genes explain less than half of this, and the remainder is unexplained. For V, J and clone size, that table is used; D and trimming come from the DNA. Within this sample are over 150,000 clones, with roughly 86% of them counted one time only. Of the sample, 2.5% to 3.5% is held by the ten largest clones.

Whole blood was collected in K2EDTA tubes by collaborating institutions according to the institutions' own protocols. For TCRbeta analysis, collaborators shipped samples as frozen whole blood, isolated PBMCs, or DNA extracted from either of those sample types. Regarding this clone: Its antigen is unknown. Per-base quality was not reported, and no clone a single base away is much larger than it.

CDR1 is given as SGHAT and CDR2 as FQNNGV, both from the germline V gene. After removal of 5 bases from V and 4 bases from J, the junction retains 7 bases not matched to a gene. CDR3 length: 14 amino acids, cysteine to phenylalanine. Only the CDR3 part of the read is kept: 42 bases, read in frame from the first base. Sequencing input: peripheral blood. The chain is made from TRBV11-2 and TRBJ1-2, with 7 junctional bases fitting TRBD1. The source of this sequence is a man aged 35 to 55 with active or convalescent COVID-19. This receptor carries the CDR3 CASSQQTGFYGYTF. The bases read TGTGCCAGCAGCCAGCAGACAGGGTTCTATGGCTACACCTTC.